A single sample gave rise to the 26 T cell receptor beta chains below, sequenced in a study of beta chain features in type 1 diabetes. Expressed TCRB transcripts got sequenced, as all isolated RNA was reverse transcribed. Clones were sequenced by immunoSEQ multiplex PCR, and TCRdb holds only the in-frame ones, with some missing. The data show about 180,000 clones, about 13% seen once. Sequencing was done on a sample of central memory CD4+ T cells from blood. These receptor sequences come from a woman under 30 in good health.

The chain employs TRBV30 and TRBJ2-5; D uncertain. CDR1 and CDR2 (germline): GTSNPN, SVGIG (reference sequence). V dropped 2 bases and J dropped 5 bases, with 18 bases sitting between them. The CDR3 contains 15 residues. Here the CDR3 reads CAWSLGQPHLETQYF. The CDR3 bases are TGTGCCTGGAGTCTGGGCCAGCCGCATCTGGAGACCCAGTACTTC.

This clone was counted between two and nine times. V gene TRBV11-2 combines with J gene TRBJ2-2; 12 bases agree with TRBD1. V was pared by 6 bases and J by 5 bases, with 4 bases of the junction left unmatched. The CDR3 runs to 15 residues. Germline CDR1 is SGHAT and CDR2 is FQNNGV. The CDR3 region is CASRPGQGATGELFF. The CDR3 DNA is TGTGCCAGCAGACCGGGACAGGGGGCGACCGGGGAGCTGTTTTTT.

The V and J genes are TRBV9 and TRBJ2-3; TRBD2 aligns across 8 bases. The V and J ends lost 1 base and 0 bases, in that order; junction bases with no gene match: 4. The germline gives CDR1 SGDLS, CDR2 YYNGEE. There are 16 residues in the CDR3. The DNA of the CDR3 is TGTGCCAGCAGCGTACGGGGGGGAGTAAGCACAGATACGCAGTATTTT. Protein sequence: CASSVRGGVSTDTQYF.

J is TRBJ2-5 and V is TRBV30, with 9 bases lining up with TRBD1. V lost 4 bases, J lost 3 bases, and 9 bases stayed unmatched. This CDR3 is built from 15 residues. CDR1 is GTSNPN, CDR2 SVGIG, per germline (reference sequence). The CDR3, as DNA: TGTGCCTGGAAAGGACAGGGGCAGGCAAAAGAGACCCAGTACTTC. Protein product: CAWKGQGQAKETQYF.

V usage is TRBV19 and J usage is TRBJ1-1; D may be TRBD1 (6 bases). The germline CDR1 and CDR2 sequences are LNHDA and SQIVND (reference sequence). CDR3 size: 14 residues. Deletions cut 2 bases from V and 4 bases from J, with 11 bases between. CDR3 nucleotides: TGTGCCAGTAGTATAAGCCAGGGGACCACTGAAGCTTTCTTT. Encoded protein: CASSISQGTTEAFF.

The chain joins TRBV27 to TRBJ2-4, with 7 bases matching TRBD2. The CDR3 runs to 13 residues. CDR1 and CDR2 from the germline V gene are MNHEY and SMNVEV (reference sequence). V dropped 6 bases and J dropped 12; count of bases not matched to a gene: 11. DNA of the CDR3: TGTGCCAGCAGCCACACAGAACGGGAGGCTCAGTACTTC. It yields the protein CASSHTEREAQYF.

This clone was seen ten or more times. CDR3 in amino acids: CASGTLQETQYF. Here the CDR3 DNA reads TGCGCCAGCGGGACACTCCAAGAGACCCAGTACTTC. V is TRBV23-1 and J is TRBJ2-5; the D gene is possibly TRBD1 (6 bases). TRBV23-1 belongs to the ORF category, with a function that is uncertain. The V and J ends lost 8 bases and 1 base respectively, with 8 bases between them. The CDR3 spans 12 residues.

The chain has TRBV30 and TRBJ2-7, with D tentatively TRBD2 (6 bases). Trimming removed 1 base at V and 3 bases at J, with 22 bases between. This CDR3 contains 17 residues. Germline CDR1 is GTSNPN and CDR2 is SVGIG (reference sequence). CDR3 DNA sequence: TGTGCCTGGAGTGACCCATTTACCGGGACTGGGAGCTACGAGCAGTACTTC. It encodes CAWSDPFTGTGSYEQYF.

The chain combines TRBV6-6 with TRBJ1-1, with D unclear. V shed 7 bases and J shed 1 base, with 10 bases lying between them. CDR3 length equals 13 residues. CDR1 and CDR2 from the germline V gene are MNHNY and SVGAGI (reference sequence). The CDR3 here is CASTVRTNTEAFF. The CDR3 DNA sequence: TGTGCCAGCACCGTTAGAACGAACACTGAAGCTTTCTTT.

This clone was seen a handful of times. The V call is TRBV28, the J call TRBJ1-5, with 10 bases identical to TRBD1. Germline loops: CDR1 MDHEN, CDR2 SYDVKM. CDR3 length: 18 residues. The V gene end was trimmed by 7 bases and the J gene end by 0 bases; junction bases not matched to a gene: 12. CDR3: CASKSRGQGNLSNQPQHF. The CDR3 DNA follows: TGTGCCAGCAAATCTCGGGGACAGGGGAACCTTAGCAATCAGCCCCAGCATTTT.

In this sample, this clone turned up a few times. The chain uses TRBV19 and TRBJ2-1, with 9 bases that match TRBD2. The V segment lost 7 bases and the J segment 2 bases; nucleotides outside the gene matches: 3. From germline, CDR1 is LNHDA and CDR2 SQIVND (reference sequence). There are 14 residues in the CDR3. CDR3 nucleotides: TGTGCCAGTACCGTAGCGGGAGCCTACAATGAGCAGTTCTTC. Translated, it gives CASTVAGAYNEQFF.

The V and J genes are TRBV27 and TRBJ1-1, with D unresolved. The CDR3 covers 13 residues. V was shortened by 7 bases and J by 1 base, with 10 bases between the two germline ends. The germline V gene has CDR1 MNHEY and CDR2 SMNVEV (reference sequence). The CDR3 DNA reads as TGTGCCAGCATAGCTGTTTGGAACACTGAAGCTTTCTTT. It yields the protein CASIAVWNTEAFF.

This clone was observed a handful of times. The gene calls are TRBV19 and TRBJ2-7; 7 bases are a match to TRBD1. V lost 4 bases to trimming and J lost 2 bases; unmatched junction nucleotides: 8. The CDR3 spans 15 residues. CDR1 is LNHDA, CDR2 SQIVND, per germline (reference sequence). CDR3 nucleotides: TGTGCCAGTAGTAGATCCGGGACAGAAACCTACGAGCAGTACTTC. Translation: CASSRSGTETYEQYF.

The rearrangement uses TRBV30 and TRBJ1-4; D is unclear. Trimming pared 5 bases from V and 0 bases from J, leaving 10 bases between. Germline V gene data show CDR1 as GTSNPN and CDR2 as SVGIG (reference sequence). The CDR3 covers 14 residues. The CDR3 DNA reads as TGTGCCTGGTGTCCCGTTGCAACTAATGAAAAACTGTTTTTT. It is translated as CAWCPVATNEKLFF.

The J gene is TRBJ2-1, the V gene TRBV30; D perhaps matches TRBD1 (7 bases). The germline V gene has CDR1 GTSNPN and CDR2 SVGIG (reference sequence). The germline V and J ends were trimmed by 3 bases and 8 bases, with 11 bases remaining between them. The CDR3 spans 12 residues. The CDR3 spells CAWRRDSHEQFF. CDR3 nucleotides: TGTGCCTGGAGGCGGGACAGTCATGAGCAGTTCTTC.

This clone showed up just a few times. V usage is TRBV7-2 and J usage is TRBJ2-1; TRBD1 matches at 8 bases. J was trimmed by 6 bases and V by 6 bases; bases with no gene match: 7. Germline V gene sequence: CDR1 SGHTA, CDR2 FQGNSA. The CDR3 has 14 amino acids. CDR3 coding DNA: TGTGCCAGCAGAGGACAGGGCGGTTTCAATGAGCAGTTCTTC. Translating gives CASRGQGGFNEQFF.

The chain uses TRBV5-1 and TRBJ2-5; 10 positions match TRBD2. CDR1 is SGHRS and CDR2 is YFSETQ in the germline V gene. The CDR3 runs to 15 residues. Trimming cost V 7 bases and J 7 bases; bases outside gene matches: 13. CDR3 protein: CASGSSGGAMGTQYF. In DNA, the CDR3 is TGCGCCAGCGGTTCTAGCGGGGGAGCCATGGGGACCCAGTACTTC.

There are a few counts of this clone. V and J are TRBV28 and TRBJ1-1; 7 bases line up with TRBD1. Germline CDR1 reads MDHEN; CDR2 reads SYDVKM. Unmatched junction bases numbered 4, after V lost 1 base and J lost 11 bases. The CDR3 has 12 residues. The DNA of the CDR3 is TGTGCCAGCAGTTTATTGGGCAGGGGGGCTTTCTTT. Translating gives CASSLLGRGAFF.

This clone occurred a few times. The chain uses TRBV5-4 and TRBJ2-1, with unresolved D. Germline V gene data show CDR1 as SGHNT and CDR2 as YYREEE (reference sequence). The CDR3 has 15 residues. The V gene lost 3 bases and the J gene lost 0 bases, with 10 bases spanning the gap. The CDR3 DNA reads as TGTGCCAGCAGCTCTCAGATGAACTCCTACAATGAGCAGTTCTTC. This translates into CASSSQMNSYNEQFF.

This clone has more than one count but fewer than ten. The rearrangement links TRBV5-1 to TRBJ2-7; tentative D call: TRBD2 (5 bases). In germline, CDR1 is SGHRS, CDR2 YFSETQ. This CDR3 is built from 15 residues. Trimming took 2 bases from V and 4 from J, leaving 16 bases between them. This CDR3 is CASSLTAGQVYEQYF. The CDR3 DNA reads TGCGCCAGCAGCTTAACTGCGGGCCAAGTTTACGAGCAGTACTTC.

This clone was recorded a few times. The genes are TRBV2 and TRBJ1-5; 7 nucleotides agree with TRBD1. Per the germline V gene, CDR1 is SNHLY and CDR2 is FYNNEI. Unmatched junction bases numbered 8, after V lost 5 bases and J lost 7 bases. CDR3 size: 14 residues. CDR3 region: CASSIRQGEQPQHF. CDR3 nucleotides: TGTGCCAGCAGTATCAGACAGGGAGAACAGCCCCAGCATTTT.

There are a few counts of this clone. This chain uses TRBV4-2 with TRBJ2-1, with TRBD2 identical over 15 bases. V shed 4 bases, J shed 6 bases, and the junction held 10 bases outside the gene matches. The CDR3 runs 18 residues. In germline, CDR1 is LGHNA, CDR2 YNFKEQ. This CDR3 is CASSRGLAGGGQINEQFF. The CDR3 nucleotides are TGTGCCAGCAGCCGAGGACTAGCGGGAGGGGGCCAGATCAATGAGCAGTTCTTC.

The chain joins TRBV19 to TRBJ2-7, with 8 bases aligning to TRBD1. The CDR3 is made up of 13 amino acids. The junction had 5 bases not matched to a gene; V was cut back by 5 bases and J by 5 bases. Germline V lookup: CDR1 LNHDA, CDR2 SQIVND (reference sequence). CDR3 region: CASSGAGGNEQYF. CDR3 nucleotides: TGTGCCAGTAGTGGGGCAGGGGGCAACGAGCAGTACTTC.

In its sample, this clone was seen a few times. One end of the junction varies from germline; a read error may be responsible. The V and J genes are TRBV11-2 and TRBJ2-7; possible D gene TRBD1, 5 bases. There are 15 residues in the CDR3. Germline V gene sequence: CDR1 SGHAT, CDR2 FQNNGV. The CDR3 here is CASSLDFGASYEQYF. CDR3 in DNA: TGTGCCAGCAGTTTAGATTTTGGGGCCTCCTACGAGCAGTACTTC.

V and J are TRBV18 and TRBJ1-1; the D is unclear. The CDR3 runs to 16 residues. Per germline, CDR1 KGHSH and CDR2 LQKENI. V was clipped by 3 bases and J by 0 bases, with 14 bases between them. CDR3 amino acids: CASSPPSRAMNTEAFF. The CDR3 DNA follows: TGTGCCAGCTCACCTCCGTCAAGAGCCATGAACACTGAAGCTTTCTTT.

This clone was recorded a few times. The germline gene is not matched at one end of the junction; a read error may be the cause. The V and J genes are TRBV4-2 and TRBJ2-7; 8 positions match TRBD1. The CDR3 extends over 13 amino acids. Germline V gives CDR1 LGHNA, CDR2 YNFKEQ. CDR3 nucleotide sequence: TGTGCCACCAGCCTGACAGGGGACAACGAGCAGTACTTC. Translating gives CATSLTGDNEQYF.